The clone carrying this T cell receptor (beta chain) was counted once. Trimming took 0 bases from V and 1 from J, leaving 12 bases between them. The CDR3 totals 16 residues. Germline assignment: CDR1 MNHEY and CDR2 SVGAGI. Seattle patient enrollment occurred during active infection, with longitudinal follow-up thereafter. As handled by the study authors: Cell counts per sample came from amplifying reference gene primers. Only in-frame clones appear in the TCRdb table, and some are missing; sequencing was by immunoSEQ multiplex PCR. V and J calls and clone size follow that table, whereas D and trimming were derived from the DNA. This table holds some 300,000 clones, around 90% found once. The sample comes from a study of blood T cell repertoires in COVID-19. As for the study in general: Sites across the United States, Italy and Spain contributed samples from acute and convalescent COVID-19. The analysed material was cDNA or gDNA that came from T cells, B-cell-depleted T cells, or PBMCs.

Sequencing was done on a sample of peripheral blood. The source of this sequence is a woman aged 40 to 50 with COVID-19, enrolled during active disease. The chain employs TRBV6-5 and TRBJ1-2, with D perhaps matching TRBD1 (5 bases). This CDR3 reads CASSYSEGPSNYGYTF. The DNA of the CDR3 is TGTGCCAGCAGTTACTCGGAGGGGCCGAGTAACTATGGCTACACCTTC.